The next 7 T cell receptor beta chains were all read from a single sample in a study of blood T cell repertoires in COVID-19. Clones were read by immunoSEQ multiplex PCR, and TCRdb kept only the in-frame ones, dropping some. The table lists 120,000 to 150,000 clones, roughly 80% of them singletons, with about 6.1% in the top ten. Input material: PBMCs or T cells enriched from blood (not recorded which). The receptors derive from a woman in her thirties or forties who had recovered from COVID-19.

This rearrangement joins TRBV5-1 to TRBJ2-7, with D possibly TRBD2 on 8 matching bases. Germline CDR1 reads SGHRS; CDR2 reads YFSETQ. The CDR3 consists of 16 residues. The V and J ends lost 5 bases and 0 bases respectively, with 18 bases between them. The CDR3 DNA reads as TGCGCCAGCAGTAGCCCGACAGGGACTAGCTCCTACGAGCAGTACTTC. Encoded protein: CASSSPTGTSSYEQYF.

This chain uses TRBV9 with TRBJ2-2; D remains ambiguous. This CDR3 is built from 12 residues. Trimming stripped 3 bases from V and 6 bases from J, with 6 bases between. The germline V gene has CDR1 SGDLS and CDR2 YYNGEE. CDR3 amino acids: CASSASSGELFF. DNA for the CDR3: TGTGCCAGCAGCGCTAGTTCCGGGGAGCTGTTTTTT.

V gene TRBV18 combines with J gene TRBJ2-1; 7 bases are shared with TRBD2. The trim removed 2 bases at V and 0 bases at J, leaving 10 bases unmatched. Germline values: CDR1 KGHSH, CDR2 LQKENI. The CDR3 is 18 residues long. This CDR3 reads CASSPTFKASGSYNEQFF. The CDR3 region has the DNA TGTGCCAGCTCACCAACCTTTAAGGCTAGCGGCTCCTACAATGAGCAGTTCTTC.

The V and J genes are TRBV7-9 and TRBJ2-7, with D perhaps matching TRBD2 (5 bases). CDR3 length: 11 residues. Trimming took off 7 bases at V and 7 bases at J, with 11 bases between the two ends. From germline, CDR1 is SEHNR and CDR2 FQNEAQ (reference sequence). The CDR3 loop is CASTLRGEQYF. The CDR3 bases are TGTGCCAGCACCCTCCGAGGGGAGCAGTACTTC.

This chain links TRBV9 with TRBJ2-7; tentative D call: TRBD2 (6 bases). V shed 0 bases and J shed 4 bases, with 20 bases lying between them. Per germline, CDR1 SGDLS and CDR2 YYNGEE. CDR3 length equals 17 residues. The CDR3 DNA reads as TGTGCCAGCAGCGTAGGGGTGGGAGGCCACTTCTCATACGAGCAGTACTTC. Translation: CASSVGVGGHFSYEQYF.

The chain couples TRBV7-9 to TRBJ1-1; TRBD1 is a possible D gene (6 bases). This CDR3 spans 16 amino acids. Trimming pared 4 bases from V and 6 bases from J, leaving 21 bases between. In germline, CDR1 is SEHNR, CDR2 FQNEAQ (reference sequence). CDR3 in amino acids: CASSYSQGQVGAEAFF. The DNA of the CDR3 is TGTGCCAGCAGCTACAGCCAGGGGCAAGTGGGGGCTGAAGCTTTCTTT. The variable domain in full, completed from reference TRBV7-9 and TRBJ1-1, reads DTGVSQNPRHKITKRGQNVTFRCDPISEHNRLYWYRQTLGQGPEFLTYFQNEAQLEKSRLLSDRFSAERPKGSFSTLEIQRTEQGDSAMYLCASSYSQGQVGAEAFFGQGTRLTVV.

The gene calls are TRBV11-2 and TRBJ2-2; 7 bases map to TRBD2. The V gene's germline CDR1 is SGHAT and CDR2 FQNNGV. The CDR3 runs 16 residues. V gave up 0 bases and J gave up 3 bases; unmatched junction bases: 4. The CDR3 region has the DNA TGTGCCAGCAGCTTAGATGCTAGCGGCTACACCGGGGAGCTGTTTTTT. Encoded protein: CASSLDASGYTGELFF. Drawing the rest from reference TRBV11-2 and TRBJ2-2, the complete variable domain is EAGVAQSPRYKIIEKRQSVAFWCNPISGHATLYWYQQILGQGPKLLIQFQNNGVVDDSQLPKDRFSAERLKGVDSTLKIQPAKLEDSAVYLCASSLDASGYTGELFFGEGSRLTVL.